The TCR beta chain under discussion was sequenced for a study of PD-1 blockade in mismatch repair-deficient tumors. The assay was immunoSEQ multiplex PCR, and TCRdb's table has in-frame clones only and misses some. The sample has some 100,000 clones; over 65% are singletons. The TCR-sequenced patients were a few responders to pembrolizumab. CDR1 is SGDLS and CDR2 is YYNGEE in the germline V gene. V shed 0 bases and J shed 0 bases, with 15 bases lying between them. The CDR3 is 17 residues long. This clonotype originated in an adult with mismatch repair-deficient cancer. The sample in question was peripheral blood, obtained approximately 35 weeks after starting pembrolizumab. The chain couples TRBV9 to TRBJ1-1; D is perhaps TRBD1 (6 bases). As DNA, the CDR3 is TGTGCCAGCAGCGTAGCTACGGTGGGACACTTGAACACTGAAGCTTTCTTT. This sequence encodes CASSVATVGHLNTEAFF.